The following is a TCR beta chain sequence with its context. CDR3 length equals 15 residues. V lost 6 bases, J lost 10 bases, and 12 bases stayed unmatched. CDR1 is LNHDA, CDR2 SQIVND, per germline (reference sequence). The entry originates in a study of blood T cell repertoires in COVID-19. TCRdb's copy holds only in-frame clones and misses some; the assay was immunoSEQ multiplex PCR. This table has roughly 56,000 clones, around 87% appearing once. The material sequenced was peripheral blood. V is TRBV19 and J is TRBJ1-6, with 7 bases identical to TRBD1. This sequence originates from a man in his forties or fifties with active COVID-19. CDR3 nucleotides: TGTGCCAGTAGGACTACAGGGGAAAAACGGTCACCCCTCCACTTT. It translates to CASRTTGEKRSPLHF.